These T cell receptor beta chains were read from a single sample in a study of T cell responses to AZD1222 COVID-19 vaccine. Method: immunoSEQ multiplex PCR; TCRdb's copy keeps in-frame clones and lacks some. The sample contains under 200,000 clones, around nine tenths of which appear only once. The sample here was peripheral blood, taken 28 days after the second dose of the MenACWY control vaccine. These receptors came from an adult who received the MenACWY meningococcal vaccine as a control. Each CDR3 is given with its conserved first and last residue. The D gene is left open where the match is weak. The size field is filled for only some rows; it gives once, few, many or a size class.

J	D	length	V	size	DNA	CDR3
TRBJ1-1	TRBD1	14	TRBV7-9	.	TGTGCCAGCAGCCCCCGACAGGGATTAACTGAAGCTTTCTTT	CASSPRQGLTEAFF
TRBJ2-7	.	14	TRBV2	.	TGTGCCAGCAGGTCGGAGGCCAGGGGATACGAGCAGTACTTC	CASRSEARGYEQYF
TRBJ1-2	TRBD1	15	TRBV6-6	.	TGTGCCAGCAGATACTCACAGGGGGCGATCGGCGGCTACACCTTC	CASRYSQGAIGGYTF
TRBJ2-7	.	14	TRBV11-2	.	TGTGCCAGCAGCTCAACCATGACTGCGGGCGAGCAGTACTTC	CASSSTMTAGEQYF
TRBJ2-1	TRBD2	16	TRBV13	.	TGTGCCAGCAGCCCCCAACGGGGGGTCGGCTACAATGAGCAGTTCTTC	CASSPQRGVGYNEQFF
TRBJ1-1	TRBD1	15	TRBV27	.	TGTGCCAGCAGTGCTCCACAGGGGGTGGGCACTGAAGCTTTCTTT	CASSAPQGVGTEAFF
TRBJ2-3	.	13	TRBV11-3	.	TGTGCCAGCAGCTTAGCCGCCCAAGATACGCAGTATTTT	CASSLAAQDTQYF
TRBJ2-1	TRBD1	14	TRBV6-5	.	TGTGCCAGCAGTACTATGACAGGGCGGGATGAGCAGTTCTTC	CASSTMTGRDEQFF
TRBJ1-4	TRBD1	13	TRBV30	.	TGTGCCTGGACCGACAGGGGGCGTGAAAAACTGTTTTTT	CAWTDRGREKLFF
TRBJ1-3	.	13	TRBV2	.	TGTGCCAGCACCCGGGACGCTGGAAACACCATATATTTT	CASTRDAGNTIYF
TRBJ1-2	TRBD1	16	TRBV28	.	TGTGCCAGCAGCAGTCCTAGCGGGACAGGGAACTATGGCTACACCTTC	CASSSPSGTGNYGYTF
TRBJ1-1	.	16	TRBV6-1	once	TGTGCCAGCAGTGGTACAGGGAGGGGGGTCCCCACTGAAGCTTTCTTT	CASSGTGRGVPTEAFF
TRBJ2-1	.	11	TRBV6-2/TRBV6-3	.	TGTGCCAGCAGTGTCTACGGTGAGCAGTTCTTC	CASSVYGEQFF
TRBJ2-6	.	17	TRBV27	.	TGTGCCAGCCTACCCCGAGGGGGGCGATGGGGGGCCAACGTCCTGACTTTC	CASLPRGGRWGANVLTF
TRBJ1-5	.	16	TRBV19	.	TGTGCCAATCCTACTTTGGGACCCCATAGCAATCAGCCCCAGCATTTT	CANPTLGPHSNQPQHF
TRBJ1-5	TRBD1	16	TRBV5-8	.	TGTGCCAGCAGCCCCGGGACAGTTTATAGCAATCAGCCCCAGCATTTT	CASSPGTVYSNQPQHF
TRBJ2-2	.	17	TRBV7-3	.	TGTGCCAGCAGCTTAAGGCCGGTAGGGGCGAACACCGGGGAGCTGTTTTTT	CASSLRPVGANTGELFF
TRBJ2-7	TRBD1	15	TRBV7-2	.	TGTGCCAGCAGCTTTACAGGGGTCTTTGCGGACGAGCAGTACTTC	CASSFTGVFADEQYF
TRBJ1-5	.	15	TRBV9	few	TGTGCCAGCAGCGCCAGCGGAGGGGGCAATCAGCCCCAGCATTTT	CASSASGGGNQPQHF
TRBJ1-1	.	11	TRBV6-1	.	TGTGCCAGCAGTGAATCCCCGGAAGCTTTCTTT	CASSESPEAFF
TRBJ1-1	.	13	TRBV2	.	TGTGCCAGCAGGGACGGAATGAACACTGAAGCTTTCTTT	CASRDGMNTEAFF
TRBJ1-4	.	15	TRBV9	few	TGTGCCAGCAGCGTAGGTCAGGACAGCTCGGAAAAACTGTTTTTT	CASSVGQDSSEKLFF
TRBJ2-7	TRBD2	15	TRBV4-3	.	TGCGCCAGCAGCCGCGGGACTAGCGGAAACTACGAGCAGTACTTC	CASSRGTSGNYEQYF
TRBJ1-3	.	12	TRBV11-2	.	TGTGCCAGCAGGCCGAGTGGAAACACCATATATTTT	CASRPSGNTIYF
TRBJ2-1	TRBD2	15	TRBV6-5	.	TGTGCCAGCAGCATAGCGGGAAGCTCCTACAATGAGCAGTTCTTC	CASSIAGSSYNEQFF
TRBJ1-4	TRBD1	22	TRBV23-1	once	TGCGCCAGCAGTCAATCGCAGACTCCGGGACAGCAGGCCAGGTTCGTAAATGAAAAACTGTTTTTT	CASSQSQTPGQQARFVNEKLFF
TRBJ1-5	.	14	TRBV27	.	TGTGCCAGCAAGGGTGATAGGAGCAATCAGCCCCAGCATTTT	CASKGDRSNQPQHF
TRBJ2-1	TRBD2	17	TRBV5-8	once	TGTGCCAGCAGCTTTCTAATACTAGCGGGAGTAATCCATGAGCAGTTCTTC	CASSFLILAGVIHEQFF
TRBJ2-7	.	15	TRBV27	.	TGTGCCAGCAGTTTGTTTTGGGACGGAATTAACGAGCAGTACTTC	CASSLFWDGINEQYF
TRBJ1-5	.	15	TRBV3-1/TRBV3-2	.	TGTGCCAGCAGCCAAGATGGCACAGGACGCGAGCCCCAGCATTTT	CASSQDGTGREPQHF
TRBJ1-2	TRBD1	13	TRBV5-1	.	TGCGCCAGCAGACCGGACAGGGAGAATGGCTACACCTTC	CASRPDRENGYTF
TRBJ1-1	.	15	TRBV14	.	TGTGCCAGCAGCCATAGAGGCGGGGGTGGCACTGAAGCTTTCTTT	CASSHRGGGGTEAFF
TRBJ2-1	.	14	TRBV6-4	.	TGTGCCAGCAGTGACTCGAGAGTTAGCAATGAGCAGTTCTTC	CASSDSRVSNEQFF
TRBJ1-2	.	17	TRBV5-6	.	TGTGCCAGCAGCTTAGTCCCTCTTTTGACTGAGGGAGATGGCTACACCTTC	CASSLVPLLTEGDGYTF
TRBJ1-5	.	15	TRBV3-1/TRBV3-2	.	TGTGCCAGCAGCCAAGGAACCCTGTACAATCAGCCCCAGCATTTT	CASSQGTLYNQPQHF
TRBJ2-3	.	15	TRBV7-9	.	TGTGCCAGCAGCTCGAAACCCCCTAGCACAGATACGCAGTATTTT	CASSSKPPSTDTQYF
TRBJ1-2	TRBD1	14	TRBV13	.	TGTGCCAGCACCAGGGACAGCCTGGACTATGGCTACACCTTC	CASTRDSLDYGYTF
TRBJ1-6	.	17	TRBV11-2	.	TGTGCCAGCAGCTTAAGCCCGGCGAGCTCCTATAATTCACCCCTCCACTTT	CASSLSPASSYNSPLHF
TRBJ2-7	TRBD1	13	TRBV5-4	.	TGTGCCAGCAGCCGACAGGGGTATTACGAGCAGTACTTC	CASSRQGYYEQYF
TRBJ1-1	.	15	TRBV7-6	.	TGTGCCAGCAGCCTTAGTCCAGGCGGGGACACTGAAGCTTTCTTT	CASSLSPGGDTEAFF
TRBJ1-1	.	13	TRBV29-1	.	TGCAGCGTTGGAGCCCACCTGAACACTGAAGCTTTCTTT	CSVGAHLNTEAFF
TRBJ1-2	.	15	TRBV5-4	few	TGTGCCAGCAGCTTGGCCCCAGCGTCGACCTATGGCTACACCTTC	CASSLAPASTYGYTF
TRBJ2-2	TRBD2	19	TRBV9	.	TGTGCCAGCAGCGTAATCCAACCGGGACTAGCGGGGAACACCGGGGAGCTGTTTTTT	CASSVIQPGLAGNTGELFF
TRBJ2-3	.	16	TRBV27	.	TGTGCCAGCCGCAACCTCTCCGGGGACGAACAAGATACGCAGTATTTT	CASRNLSGDEQDTQYF
TRBJ2-7	.	16	TRBV7-9	.	TGTGCCAGCAGCACTTATAGCGGCTCCTCCTACGACGAGCAGTACTTC	CASSTYSGSSYDEQYF
TRBJ2-2	TRBD2	16	TRBV7-7	.	TGTGCTAGTGGCAAGTTAGCGGGAACGAACACCGGGGAGCTGTTTTTT	CASGKLAGTNTGELFF
TRBJ1-2	.	12	TRBV6-2/TRBV6-3	.	TGTGCCAGCAGTTACGGGAGGGGCGGAAGCACCTTC	CASSYGRGGSTF
TRBJ2-6	TRBD2	18	TRBV10-3	.	TGTGCCATCAGTCCAGCGGGAGGGCCGAGCTCTGGGGCCAACGTCCTGACTTTC	CAISPAGGPSSGANVLTF
TRBJ2-4	.	16	TRBV21-1	.	TGTGCCAGCAGCAAAGTGGGGACAGGGGGCGAAAACATTCAGTACTTC	CASSKVGTGGENIQYF